The entry below gives a single T cell receptor beta chain sequence along with its context. Its cognate antigen is unknown. This record comes from a study of CD4 T cells in relation to SARS-CoV-2 and coronaviruses. Study outcomes and limitations: This crossreactivity analysis covered spike protein alone, no other viral proteins.

The unexposed donors gave CD4+ T cells in about 2010-2019, prior to COVID-19. CD4+ T cells were isolated from the cells after nine to eleven days of culture. This CDR3 is built from 15 residues. Per germline, CDR1 SGHRS and CDR2 YFSETQ. The J segment lost 8 bases and the V segment lost 4 bases, leaving 11 bases of the junction unmatched. The data were produced by immunoSEQ multiplex PCR, yet TCRdb's version contains in-frame clones alone and is incomplete. The sample records around 25,000 clones, over 65% being singletons. What was sequenced was CD4+ T cells from PBMCs, cultured in vitro. The chain links TRBV5-1 to TRBJ1-4; the match to TRBD1 covers 7 bases. The receptor was derived from a human donor in good health. CDR3 sequence (DNA): TGCGCCAGCAGCGGAACAGGGGCCCTGGGGGAAAAACTGTTTTTT. Its translation is CASSGTGALGEKLFF.